The rows below give T cell receptor beta chains drawn from one sample of a study of beta chain features in type 1 diabetes. Produced via immunoSEQ multiplex PCR; TCRdb's table is partial and in-frame only. Of about 42,000 clones in the sample, roughly 50% were seen once. Source material: stem cell memory CD4+ T cells from blood. The receptors stem from a woman in her thirties in good health. The CDR3 runs from the conserved cysteine through the conserved F or W. Each record gives: D gene, J gene, clone size, V gene, CDR3 protein, CDR3 DNA. D genes are given only for firm matches. Clone size is not always given. Where it is, it says once, few, many or a class for expanded clones.

NA TRBJ2-7 NA TRBV4-3 CASSLKDIPRVYEQYF TGCGCCAGCAGCCTAAAGGACATCCCTAGGGTATACGAGCAGTACTTC
TRBD2 TRBJ2-7 NA TRBV29-1 CSVWDGGRARFEQYF TGCAGCGTTTGGGACGGTGGGAGGGCCAGGTTCGAGCAGTACTTC
TRBD2 TRBJ2-7 NA TRBV28 CASSLWRESYEQYF TGTGCCAGCAGTTTATGGCGGGAGTCCTACGAGCAGTACTTC
NA TRBJ1-2 NA TRBV5-1 CASSLAGHISF TGCGCCAGCAGCTTGGCCGGTCATATTTCGTTC
TRBD1 TRBJ1-1 NA TRBV25-1 CASSGLQGVNTEAFF TGTGCCAGCAGTGGTCTTCAGGGGGTTAACACTGAAGCTTTCTTT
NA TRBJ2-2 NA TRBV5-4 CASSFLGGTGELFF TGTGCCAGCAGCTTTTTAGGGGGCACCGGGGAGCTGTTTTTT
NA TRBJ2-7 NA TRBV7-2 CASSLGRDEQYF TGTGCCAGCAGCTTAGGGAGAGACGAGCAGTACTTC
NA TRBJ2-3 NA TRBV4-2 CASSRGGPKSTDTQYF TGTGCCAGCAGCAGGGGCGGCCCGAAAAGCACAGATACGCAGTATTTT
NA TRBJ1-1 NA TRBV7-9 CASSPTGGWGTEAFF TGTGCCAGCAGCCCTACGGGGGGTTGGGGCACTGAAGCTTTCTTT
NA TRBJ2-7 NA TRBV28 CASSFIGDEQYF TGTGCCAGCAGTTTCATAGGGGACGAGCAGTACTTC
NA TRBJ2-5 NA TRBV6-5 CASTDTQETQYF TGTGCCAGCACAGACACCCAAGAGACCCAGTACTTC
NA TRBJ2-7 NA TRBV7-2 CASSPGTGVSYEQYF TGTGCCAGCAGCCCAGGTACGGGGGTCTCCTACGAGCAGTACTTC
NA TRBJ2-7 NA TRBV5-6 CASSLAGQAYEQYF TGTGCCAGCAGCTTGGCGGGACAAGCCTACGAGCAGTACTTC
NA TRBJ2-7 NA TRBV2 CASSLYEQYF TGTGCCAGCAGCCTTTACGAGCAGTACTTC
TRBD1 TRBJ2-6 few TRBV29-1 CSVDAQGAHPSGANVLTF TGCAGCGTTGACGCCCAGGGGGCGCATCCCTCTGGGGCCAACGTCCTGACTTTC
TRBD1 TRBJ1-1 NA TRBV28 CASSSTGTGWLTEAFF TGTGCCAGCAGTTCCACCGGGACAGGGTGGTTGACTGAAGCTTTCTTT
TRBD1 TRBJ1-2 NA TRBV6-1 CASSEARDRVGYGYTF TGTGCCAGCAGTGAAGCTAGGGACAGGGTCGGCTATGGCTACACCTTC
TRBD1 TRBJ1-5 NA TRBV6-5 CASSGDRASNQPQHF TGTGCCAGCAGTGGGGACAGAGCTAGCAATCAGCCCCAGCATTTT
TRBD1 TRBJ1-5 NA TRBV19 CASSTQGARGNQPQHF TGTGCCAGTAGTACTCAGGGGGCTCGGGGCAATCAGCCCCAGCATTTT
TRBD1 TRBJ2-3 NA TRBV28 CASSITGTAYTDTQYF TGTGCCAGCAGTATTACCGGGACAGCATACACAGATACGCAGTATTTT
NA TRBJ2-1 NA TRBV7-2 CATAGQSYNEQFF TGTGCCACCGCGGGACAGAGTTACAATGAGCAGTTCTTC
TRBD1 TRBJ1-2 NA TRBV28 CASSSGTGGLLLPF TGTGCCAGCAGTTCCGGGACAGGGGGCCTACTTTTGCCCTTC
TRBD2 TRBJ2-5 NA TRBV4-1 CASSSLAYQETQYF TGCGCCAGCAGCTCACTAGCGTACCAAGAGACCCAGTACTTC
NA TRBJ1-5 few TRBV5-6 CASSLAGGAGQPQHF TGTGCCAGCAGCTTGGCCGGGGGAGCGGGTCAGCCCCAGCATTTT
TRBD2 TRBJ2-2 NA TRBV7-9 CASSPGLAVNTGELFF TGTGCCAGCAGCCCGGGACTAGCGGTGAACACCGGGGAGCTGTTTTTT
NA TRBJ2-7 once TRBV23-1 CASSHPTRYEQYF TGCGCCAGCAGTCACCCGACTAGATACGAGCAGTACTTC
TRBD1 TRBJ1-2 NA TRBV7-2 CASSFTDRGVYGYTF TGTGCCAGCAGCTTTACGGACAGGGGGGTCTATGGCTACACCTTC
TRBD1 TRBJ1-5 NA TRBV5-5 CASSFGQGTNQPQHF TGTGCCAGCAGCTTTGGACAGGGGACAAATCAGCCCCAGCATTTT
NA TRBJ1-4 NA TRBV18 CASSPLGNEKLFF TGTGCCAGCTCCCCCCTCGGGAATGAAAAACTGTTTTTT